This T cell receptor (beta chain) was found in a study of neoadjuvant anti-PD-1 for oral cavity cancer. Regarding this clone: As yet, its antigen is unknown.

Study conclusions and caveats: Pretreatment Treg/Th17 ratio correlated inversely with post-treatment tumor clonality.

V shed 4 bases and J shed 0 bases, with 17 bases lying between them. This CDR3 is built from 17 residues. Germline CDR1 SGHTS, CDR2 YDEGEE. The protocol was immunoSEQ multiplex PCR, while the TCRdb copy is restricted to in-frame clones and leaves out a portion. This table holds tens of thousands of clones, roughly 45% found once. Time point meaning: after neoadjuvant nivolumab, at surgical resection. The patients had HPV-negative, locally advanced oral cavity squamous cell carcinoma. This sample comprised tumor tissue, obtained after nivolumab (anti-PD-1) treatment. The clonotype was recovered from a person aged 35-79 years with oral cavity squamous cell carcinoma. The rearrangement uses TRBV5-8 and TRBJ2-1; weak D call: TRBD2 (6 bases). The CDR3 DNA reads TGTGCCAGCAGCCCTGGGACTTCCCTAAGCTCCTACAATGAGCAGTTCTTC. Protein product: CASSPGTSLSSYNEQFF.